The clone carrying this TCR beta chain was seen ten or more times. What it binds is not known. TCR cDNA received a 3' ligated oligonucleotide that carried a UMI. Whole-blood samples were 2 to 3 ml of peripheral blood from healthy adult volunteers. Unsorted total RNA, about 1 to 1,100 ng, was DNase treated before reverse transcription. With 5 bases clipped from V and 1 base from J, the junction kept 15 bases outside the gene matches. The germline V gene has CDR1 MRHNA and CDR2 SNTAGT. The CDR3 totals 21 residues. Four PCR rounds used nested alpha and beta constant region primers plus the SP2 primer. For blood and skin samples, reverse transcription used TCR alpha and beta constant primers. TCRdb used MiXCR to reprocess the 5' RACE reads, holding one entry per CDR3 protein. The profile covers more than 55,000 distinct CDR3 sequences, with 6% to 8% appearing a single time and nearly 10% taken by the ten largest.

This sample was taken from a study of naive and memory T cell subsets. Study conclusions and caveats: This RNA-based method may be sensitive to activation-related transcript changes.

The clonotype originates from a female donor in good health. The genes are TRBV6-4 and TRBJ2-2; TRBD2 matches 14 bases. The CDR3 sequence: CASSTMGLAGAIPGNTGELFF. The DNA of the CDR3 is TGTGCCAGCAGTACAATGGGACTAGCGGGGGCGATACCAGGGAACACCGGGGAGCTGTTTTTT.